These 12 T cell receptor beta chains came from one sample sequenced in a study of T cell changes during pregnancy in multiple sclerosis. Clones were sequenced by immunoSEQ multiplex PCR, and TCRdb holds only the in-frame ones, with some missing. The sample contains tens of thousands of clones, 80% to 90% of which appear only once. The input for sequencing was CD4+ T cells from peripheral blood mononuclear cells, taken in the first trimester of pregnancy. These receptors all come from a female donor with multiple sclerosis, enrolled in a pregnancy study.

V usage is TRBV29-1 and J usage is TRBJ2-3, with 11 bases fitting TRBD2. With 7 bases clipped from V and 1 base from J, the junction kept 7 bases outside the gene matches. The CDR3 runs to 15 residues. CDR1 and CDR2 from the germline V gene are SQVTM and ANQGSEA. The CDR3 DNA is TGCAGCGCCGGAGGGACTAGCGGCCGCACAGATACGCAGTATTTT. Its translation is CSAGGTSGRTDTQYF.

This chain links TRBV2 with TRBJ1-1; no clear D gene. The CDR3 extends over 13 amino acids. V was clipped by 4 bases and J by 1 base, with 7 bases between them. Germline CDR1 and CDR2: SNHLY and FYNNEI. The CDR3 DNA is TGTGCCAGCAGTGCTTCTTGGAACACTGAAGCTTTCTTT. It is translated as CASSASWNTEAFF.

This clone appeared a single time. The rearrangement uses TRBV18 and TRBJ2-5; TRBD1 might be the D (5 bases). The V gene lost 3 bases and the J gene lost 8 bases, with 7 bases spanning the gap. The CDR3 covers 11 residues. Per the germline V gene, CDR1 is KGHSH and CDR2 is LQKENI. This CDR3 is CASSPGPTQYF. Here the CDR3 DNA reads TGTGCCAGCTCACCGGGGCCTACCCAGTACTTC.

The chain recombines TRBV5-4 with TRBJ2-1; 9 bases fit TRBD1. After removal of 6 bases from V and 5 bases from J, the junction contained 9 bases not matched to a gene. Per the germline V gene, CDR1 is SGHNT and CDR2 is YYREEE (reference sequence). The length of the CDR3 is 15 residues. The CDR3 reads CASTRTGATNNEQFF. The CDR3 DNA is TGTGCCAGCACCCGGACAGGGGCCACTAACAATGAGCAGTTCTTC.

In this sample, this clone turned up once. This chain uses TRBV5-1 with TRBJ1-2, with D possibly being TRBD1 (6 bases). This CDR3 has 14 amino acids. Germline V lookup: CDR1 SGHRS, CDR2 YFSETQ. Trimming shortened V by 7 bases and J by 0 bases, and 13 bases separated the two germline ends. As DNA, the CDR3 is TGCGCCAGCGGTCTACAGGGTTCTAACTATGGCTACACCTTC. It translates to CASGLQGSNYGYTF.

The chain recombines TRBV30 with TRBJ2-1; no clear D gene. The CDR3 covers 14 residues. The V gene's germline CDR1 is GTSNPN and CDR2 SVGIG (reference sequence). V was pared by 2 bases and J by 0 bases, with 8 bases between. CDR3 protein: CAWSFLSSYNEQFF. DNA for the CDR3: TGTGCCTGGAGTTTCCTTAGCTCCTACAATGAGCAGTTCTTC.

The rearrangement joins TRBV7-9 to TRBJ1-1; no reliable D call. This CDR3 contains 15 residues. Germline V gene lookup returns CDR1 SEHNR and CDR2 FQNEAQ (reference sequence). Trimming stripped 4 bases from V and 3 bases from J, with 15 bases between. The CDR3 DNA sequence: TGTGCCAGCAGCTCGAGAAGATTCGGTTACACTGAAGCTTTCTTT. It encodes CASSSRRFGYTEAFF.

A single count supports this clone. The rearrangement joins TRBV27 to TRBJ1-2; D perhaps matches TRBD1 (5 bases). V was pared by 3 bases and J by 0 bases, with 5 bases between. Germline assignment: CDR1 MNHEY and CDR2 SMNVEV (reference sequence). The CDR3 totals 13 residues. The CDR3 here is CASSLTANYGYTF. In DNA, the CDR3 is TGTGCCAGCAGTTTGACAGCTAACTATGGCTACACCTTC.

The chain joins TRBV29-1 to TRBJ1-3, with D possibly TRBD1 on 6 matching bases. Germline CDR1 and CDR2: SQVTM and ANQGSEA. V gave up 8 bases and J gave up 1 base, with 12 bases separating them. The CDR3 runs 13 residues. CDR3 in amino acids: CSTTTGSGNTIYF. Here the CDR3 DNA reads TGCAGCACAACGACAGGTTCTGGAAACACCATATATTTT.

The CDR3 DNA reads as TGCGCCAGCAGTGTGGACTCTTATAATTCACCCCTCCACTTT. The encoded protein is CASSVDSYNSPLHF. V usage is TRBV10-2 and J usage is TRBJ1-6; D remains ambiguous. The V end was cut by 4 bases, the J end by 4 bases, with 8 bases between. The CDR3 covers 14 residues. Germline V gene lookup returns CDR1 WSHSY and CDR2 SAAADI.

This chain connects TRBV6-5 to TRBJ1-4, with 8 bases that match TRBD1. The germline gives CDR1 MNHEY, CDR2 SVGAGI. The CDR3 length is 16 residues. After removal of 0 bases from V and 8 bases from J, the junction contained 8 bases not matched to a gene. The CDR3 loop is CASSYSVGDRLEKLFF. The CDR3 nucleotides are TGTGCCAGCAGTTACTCGGTAGGGGACAGGTTGGAAAAACTGTTTTTT.

V is TRBV20-1 and J is TRBJ2-1; weak D call: TRBD2 (6 bases). There are 11 residues in the CDR3. Between the trimmed V and J ends, which lost 6 bases and 8 bases, there was a span of 11 bases. The germline CDR1 and CDR2 sequences are DFQATT and SNEGSKA (reference sequence). This CDR3 is CSARLVDEQFF. The CDR3 DNA follows: TGCAGTGCCAGACTAGTTGATGAGCAGTTCTTC.